These T cell receptor beta chains were read from a single sample in a study of blood T cell repertoires in COVID-19. Some clones are missing from TCRdb's copy, which holds only in-frame ones; the method was immunoSEQ multiplex PCR. The sample includes approximately 230,000 clones, roughly 87% of them seen just once. Sequenced input: PBMCs or T cells enriched from blood (not recorded which). All receptors come from a woman aged 25 to 45 with acute COVID-19. Both conserved end residues are part of each CDR3. D genes are given only for firm matches. Clone size is shown for a subset of rows, as once, few, many or a class of expanded clone.

D gene: .
V gene: TRBV3-1/TRBV3-2
clone size: .
J gene: TRBJ1-4
CDR3 protein: CASSPDWRNEKLFF
CDR3 DNA: TGTGCCAGCAGCCCCGACTGGAGAAATGAAAAACTGTTTTTT

D gene: TRBD1
V gene: TRBV9
clone size: .
J gene: TRBJ2-2
CDR3 protein: CASSTRQGTAGELFF
CDR3 DNA: TGTGCCAGCAGCACCCGACAGGGGACAGCCGGGGAGCTGTTTTTT

D gene: TRBD1
V gene: TRBV19
clone size: few
J gene: TRBJ1-1
CDR3 protein: CASSITGDTEAFF
CDR3 DNA: TGTGCCAGTAGTATTACAGGGGACACTGAAGCTTTCTTT

D gene: .
V gene: TRBV9
clone size: .
J gene: TRBJ1-5
CDR3 protein: CASSGGQSNQPQHF
CDR3 DNA: TGTGCCAGCAGCGGGGGGCAGTCAAATCAGCCCCAGCATTTT

D gene: .
V gene: TRBV7-2
clone size: .
J gene: TRBJ1-4
CDR3 protein: CASSFTGNEKLFF
CDR3 DNA: TGTGCCAGCAGCTTTACCGGTAATGAAAAACTGTTTTTT

D gene: .
V gene: TRBV25-1
clone size: many
J gene: TRBJ2-1
CDR3 protein: CASSSGDEQFF
CDR3 DNA: TGTGCCAGCAGTTCAGGGGATGAGCAGTTCTTC

D gene: .
V gene: TRBV6-2/TRBV6-3
clone size: few
J gene: TRBJ1-6
CDR3 protein: CASSYSYRNSPLHF
CDR3 DNA: TGTGCCAGCAGTTACTCTTACAGGAATTCACCCCTCCACTTT

D gene: .
V gene: TRBV21-1
clone size: .
J gene: TRBJ2-5
CDR3 protein: CASSKGYRGETQYF
CDR3 DNA: TGTGCCAGCAGCAAAGGGTACAGGGGAGAGACCCAGTACTTC

D gene: TRBD1
V gene: TRBV5-4
clone size: .
J gene: TRBJ1-2
CDR3 protein: CASSSGTENYGYTF
CDR3 DNA: TGTGCCAGCAGCTCCGGGACAGAAAACTATGGCTACACCTTC

D gene: .
V gene: TRBV24-1
clone size: .
J gene: TRBJ2-5
CDR3 protein: CATSDYVWGVGETQYF
CDR3 DNA: TGTGCCACCAGTGATTATGTCTGGGGGGTTGGCGAGACCCAGTACTTC

D gene: TRBD1
V gene: TRBV3-1/TRBV3-2
clone size: .
J gene: TRBJ1-2
CDR3 protein: CASSQGGQHGYTF
CDR3 DNA: TGTGCCAGCAGCCAAGGGGGACAGCATGGCTACACCTTC

D gene: .
V gene: TRBV7-9
clone size: .
J gene: TRBJ2-7
CDR3 protein: CASSQISYEQYF
CDR3 DNA: TGTGCCAGCAGCCAGATATCCTACGAGCAGTACTTC

D gene: .
V gene: TRBV10-1
clone size: once
J gene: TRBJ1-2
CDR3 protein: CASRQSSYGYTF
CDR3 DNA: TGCGCCAGCAGACAGAGTTCCTATGGCTACACCTTC

D gene: .
V gene: TRBV9
clone size: .
J gene: TRBJ1-2
CDR3 protein: CASSPQGNYGYTF
CDR3 DNA: TGTGCCAGCAGCCCACAGGGAAACTATGGCTACACCTTC

D gene: .
V gene: TRBV11-1
clone size: once
J gene: TRBJ2-3
CDR3 protein: CASSPRVDTQYF
CDR3 DNA: TGTGCCAGCAGCCCCCGGGTGGATACGCAGTATTTT

D gene: .
V gene: TRBV19
clone size: .
J gene: TRBJ1-1
CDR3 protein: CASSILPNTEAFF
CDR3 DNA: TGTGCCAGTAGTATACTTCCGAACACTGAAGCTTTCTTT

D gene: TRBD1
V gene: TRBV29-1
clone size: .
J gene: TRBJ2-7
CDR3 protein: CSVVRDRGYEQYF
CDR3 DNA: TGCAGCGTTGTCCGGGACAGGGGCTACGAGCAGTACTTC

D gene: TRBD1
V gene: TRBV10-3
clone size: .
J gene: TRBJ1-1
CDR3 protein: CAISDPGQVPMNTEAFF
CDR3 DNA: TGTGCCATCAGTGACCCCGGACAGGTACCCATGAACACTGAAGCTTTCTTT

D gene: .
V gene: TRBV14
clone size: .
J gene: TRBJ1-1
CDR3 protein: CASSQTGNTEAFF
CDR3 DNA: TGTGCCAGCAGCCAGACAGGGAACACTGAAGCTTTCTTT

D gene: TRBD1
V gene: TRBV10-2
clone size: .
J gene: TRBJ2-7
CDR3 protein: CASSEGTGGSYEQYF
CDR3 DNA: TGCGCCAGCAGTGAGGGGACAGGGGGCTCCTACGAGCAGTACTTC

D gene: TRBD1
V gene: TRBV5-1
clone size: .
J gene: TRBJ1-6
CDR3 protein: CASSLPGQNSPLHF
CDR3 DNA: TGCGCCAGCAGCTTGCCGGGACAGAATTCACCCCTCCACTTT

D gene: .
V gene: TRBV18
clone size: .
J gene: TRBJ2-7
CDR3 protein: CASSPPVKGINEQYF
CDR3 DNA: TGTGCCAGCTCACCACCGGTTAAGGGGATCAACGAGCAGTACTTC

D gene: .
V gene: TRBV25-1
clone size: .
J gene: TRBJ1-1
CDR3 protein: CASSEDRQYTEAFF
CDR3 DNA: TGTGCCAGCAGTGAGGACAGACAGTACACTGAAGCTTTCTTT

D gene: TRBD2
V gene: TRBV30
clone size: .
J gene: TRBJ2-2
CDR3 protein: CAYTSGGARELFF
CDR3 DNA: TGTGCCTACACTAGCGGGGGGGCGCGGGAGCTGTTTTTT

D gene: TRBD2
V gene: TRBV13
clone size: .
J gene: TRBJ2-1
CDR3 protein: CASSLVLAGPNEQFF
CDR3 DNA: TGTGCCAGCAGCTTGGTGCTAGCGGGGCCCAATGAGCAGTTCTTC

D gene: TRBD2
V gene: TRBV18
clone size: .
J gene: TRBJ2-2
CDR3 protein: CASSPLPPAGVSTGELFF
CDR3 DNA: TGTGCCAGCTCACCACTCCCACCGGCGGGGGTTAGCACCGGGGAGCTGTTTTTT

D gene: TRBD1
V gene: TRBV4-3
clone size: .
J gene: TRBJ2-7
CDR3 protein: CASSQESRGNYEQYF
CDR3 DNA: TGCGCCAGCAGCCAAGAATCCAGGGGGAACTACGAGCAGTACTTC

D gene: TRBD1
V gene: TRBV18
clone size: .
J gene: TRBJ2-7
CDR3 protein: CASSPQGVPSYEQYF
CDR3 DNA: TGTGCCAGCTCACCCCAGGGGGTTCCCTCCTACGAGCAGTACTTC

D gene: TRBD1
V gene: TRBV13
clone size: .
J gene: TRBJ1-6
CDR3 protein: CASSSQGVRSSPLHF
CDR3 DNA: TGTGCCAGCAGCTCCCAGGGGGTCCGGAGTTCACCCCTCCACTTT

D gene: TRBD2
V gene: TRBV6-5
clone size: .
J gene: TRBJ2-7
CDR3 protein: CASSSSSGGLYEQYF
CDR3 DNA: TGTGCCAGCAGCTCCTCTAGCGGGGGTCTCTACGAGCAGTACTTC

D gene: .
V gene: TRBV29-1
clone size: .
J gene: TRBJ2-5
CDR3 protein: CSVGGRHSQGGRAQYF
CDR3 DNA: TGCAGCGTTGGAGGACGGCACAGCCAAGGGGGTCGAGCCCAGTACTTC

D gene: .
V gene: TRBV11-3
clone size: once
J gene: TRBJ2-2
CDR3 protein: CASSLREQGGELFF
CDR3 DNA: TGTGCCAGCAGCTTAAGGGAACAGGGCGGGGAGCTGTTTTTT

D gene: TRBD1
V gene: TRBV5-8
clone size: once
J gene: TRBJ2-2
CDR3 protein: CASSLGTVTTGELFF
CDR3 DNA: TGTGCCAGCAGCTTAGGGACAGTCACCACCGGGGAGCTGTTTTTT

D gene: .
V gene: TRBV20-1
clone size: .
J gene: TRBJ1-1
CDR3 protein: CSASLGVNTEAFF
CDR3 DNA: TGCAGTGCTAGTTTAGGGGTGAACACTGAAGCTTTCTTT

D gene: TRBD1
V gene: TRBV7-9
clone size: once
J gene: TRBJ2-7
CDR3 protein: CASSSYRDRDPYEQYF
CDR3 DNA: TGTGCCAGCAGCTCCTACCGGGACAGGGATCCCTACGAGCAGTACTTC

D gene: .
V gene: TRBV21-1
clone size: .
J gene: TRBJ1-5
CDR3 protein: CASSQVAGFDQPQHF
CDR3 DNA: TGTGCCAGCAGCCAAGTAGCAGGGTTCGATCAGCCCCAGCATTTT

D gene: TRBD1
V gene: TRBV5-5
clone size: few
J gene: TRBJ2-7
CDR3 protein: CASSSMGRGFYEQYF
CDR3 DNA: TGTGCCAGCAGCTCGATGGGCAGGGGGTTCTACGAGCAGTACTTC

D gene: .
V gene: TRBV6-1
clone size: .
J gene: TRBJ1-6
CDR3 protein: CASSDLQGNSPLHF
CDR3 DNA: TGTGCCAGCAGTGATTTACAGGGTAATTCACCCCTCCACTTT

D gene: .
V gene: TRBV5-6
clone size: .
J gene: TRBJ1-3
CDR3 protein: CASSPVRDSTGNTIYF
CDR3 DNA: TGTGCCAGCAGCCCCGTGAGGGATAGCACTGGAAACACCATATATTTT

D gene: TRBD1
V gene: TRBV7-8
clone size: .
J gene: TRBJ1-1
CDR3 protein: CASSPIRTGENTEAFF
CDR3 DNA: TGTGCCAGCAGCCCGATTAGAACAGGGGAGAACACTGAAGCTTTCTTT

D gene: .
V gene: TRBV18
clone size: .
J gene: TRBJ2-7
CDR3 protein: CASSPPKPNEQYF
CDR3 DNA: TGTGCCAGCTCACCACCGAAGCCTAACGAGCAGTACTTC

D gene: .
V gene: TRBV3-1/TRBV3-2
clone size: .
J gene: TRBJ2-5
CDR3 protein: CASKAVYQETQYF
CDR3 DNA: TGTGCCTCGAAGGCGGTGTACCAAGAGACCCAGTACTTC

D gene: TRBD2
V gene: TRBV18
clone size: .
J gene: TRBJ2-1
CDR3 protein: CASSPPTSGRGYNEQFF
CDR3 DNA: TGTGCCAGCTCACCACCGACTAGCGGGAGGGGCTACAATGAGCAGTTCTTC

D gene: TRBD2
V gene: TRBV9
clone size: .
J gene: TRBJ2-5
CDR3 protein: CASSVGLAGGPGETQYF
CDR3 DNA: TGTGCCAGCAGCGTGGGACTAGCGGGGGGGCCTGGTGAGACCCAGTACTTC

D gene: TRBD2
V gene: TRBV2
clone size: .
J gene: TRBJ2-7
CDR3 protein: CASRREGLVHEQYF
CDR3 DNA: TGTGCCAGCAGGCGGGAGGGTTTGGTCCACGAGCAGTACTTC

D gene: .
V gene: TRBV9
clone size: .
J gene: TRBJ1-1
CDR3 protein: CASSVTANTEAFF
CDR3 DNA: TGTGCCAGCAGCGTAACTGCGAACACTGAAGCTTTCTTT

D gene: TRBD2
V gene: TRBV27
clone size: .
J gene: TRBJ2-1
CDR3 protein: CASSLPRRAGGYNEQFF
CDR3 DNA: TGTGCCAGCAGTTTACCGCGCCGAGCGGGAGGCTACAATGAGCAGTTCTTC

D gene: TRBD2
V gene: TRBV25-1
clone size: once
J gene: TRBJ2-7
CDR3 protein: CASSSGASGRYEQYF
CDR3 DNA: TGTGCCAGCAGCTCAGGGGCTAGCGGGAGATACGAGCAGTACTTC

D gene: .
V gene: TRBV5-1
clone size: .
J gene: TRBJ1-2
CDR3 protein: CASSPGLQVYGYTF
CDR3 DNA: TGCGCCAGCAGCCCAGGACTCCAGGTCTATGGCTACACCTTC

D gene: TRBD1
V gene: TRBV7-6
clone size: .
J gene: TRBJ2-7
CDR3 protein: CASSLRTGNDEQYF
CDR3 DNA: TGTGCCAGCAGCTTAAGGACAGGGAACGACGAGCAGTACTTC

D gene: .
V gene: TRBV12-3/TRBV12-4
clone size: once
J gene: TRBJ2-7
CDR3 protein: CASSLGDIYEQYF
CDR3 DNA: TGTGCCAGCAGTTTAGGGGACATCTACGAGCAGTACTTC

D gene: TRBD2
V gene: TRBV3-1/TRBV3-2
clone size: .
J gene: TRBJ2-1
CDR3 protein: CASSQDWTSGGVSNNEQFF
CDR3 DNA: TGTGCCAGCAGCCAAGATTGGACTAGCGGGGGGGTCTCAAACAATGAGCAGTTCTTC